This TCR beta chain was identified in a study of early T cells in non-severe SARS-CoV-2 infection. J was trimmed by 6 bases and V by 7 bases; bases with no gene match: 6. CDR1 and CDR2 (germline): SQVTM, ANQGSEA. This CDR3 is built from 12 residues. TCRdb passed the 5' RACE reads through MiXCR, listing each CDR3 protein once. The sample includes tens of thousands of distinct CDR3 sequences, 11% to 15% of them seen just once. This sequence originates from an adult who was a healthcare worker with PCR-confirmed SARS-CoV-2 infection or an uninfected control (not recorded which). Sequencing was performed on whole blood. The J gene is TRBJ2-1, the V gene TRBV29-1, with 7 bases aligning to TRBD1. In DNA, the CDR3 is TGCAGCGCTTGGGGACAGTCCAATGAGCAGTTCTTC. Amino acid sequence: CSAWGQSNEQFF.